This TCR beta chain was identified during a study of T cells in Graves' hyperthyroidism and ophthalmopathy. Many counts were recorded for this clonotype. Its antigen is undetermined. TCR beta CDR3 sequences were amplified from RNA transcripts. The HTBI primer set served for first-round RT-PCR of the TCR CDR3. Using its own MiXCR run on the multiplex PCR reads, TCRdb lists one record per CDR3 protein. The repertoire holds roughly 200,000 distinct CDR3 sequences, around 16% seen once, with more than 50% in the top ten. This sample holds PBMCs from around 9.9 ml fresh peripheral blood. Overall study findings and caveats: Classification by a 13 V-J model distinguished ophthalmopathy from stable hyperthyroidism. It was a median 6.5 months before onset that the model predicted ophthalmopathy.

CDR1 and CDR2 from the germline V gene are SNHLY and FYNNEI. The CDR3 runs to 13 residues. With 7 bases removed from V and 4 bases from J, the gap between germline ends came to 11 bases. The sequencing input was blood. This receptor was obtained from a woman in her fifties or sixties with Graves' hyperthyroidism. The chain links TRBV2 to TRBJ2-1, with D possibly being TRBD2 (5 bases). Here the CDR3 reads CASMAGAYNEQFF. CDR3 DNA sequence: TGTGCCAGCATGGCGGGTGCGTACAATGAGCAGTTCTTC.